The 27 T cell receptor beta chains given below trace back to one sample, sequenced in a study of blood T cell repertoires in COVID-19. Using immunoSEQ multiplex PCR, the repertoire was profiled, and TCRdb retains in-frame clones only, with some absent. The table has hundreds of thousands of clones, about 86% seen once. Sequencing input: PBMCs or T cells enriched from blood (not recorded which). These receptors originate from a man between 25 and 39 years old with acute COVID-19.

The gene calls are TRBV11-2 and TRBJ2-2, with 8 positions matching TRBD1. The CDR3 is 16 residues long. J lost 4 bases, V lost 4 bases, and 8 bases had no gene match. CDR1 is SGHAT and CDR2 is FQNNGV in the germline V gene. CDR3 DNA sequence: TGTGCCAGCAGCTCTGGCCTGACAGGGGTCACCGGGGAGCTGTTTTTT. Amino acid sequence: CASSSGLTGVTGELFF.

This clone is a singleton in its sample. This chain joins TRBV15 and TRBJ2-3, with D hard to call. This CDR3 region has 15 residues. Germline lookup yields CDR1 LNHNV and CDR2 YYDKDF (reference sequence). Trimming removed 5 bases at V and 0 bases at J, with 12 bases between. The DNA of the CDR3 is TGTGCCACCAGCCCTCGTCCTTTTAGCACAGATACGCAGTATTTT. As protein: CATSPRPFSTDTQYF.

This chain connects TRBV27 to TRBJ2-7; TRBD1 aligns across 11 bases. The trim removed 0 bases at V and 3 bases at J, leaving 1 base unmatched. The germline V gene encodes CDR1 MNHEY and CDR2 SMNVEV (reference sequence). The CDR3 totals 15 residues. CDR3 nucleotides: TGTGCCAGCAGTTTATCGGACAGGGGGCGCTACGAGCAGTACGTC. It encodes CASSLSDRGRYEQYV.

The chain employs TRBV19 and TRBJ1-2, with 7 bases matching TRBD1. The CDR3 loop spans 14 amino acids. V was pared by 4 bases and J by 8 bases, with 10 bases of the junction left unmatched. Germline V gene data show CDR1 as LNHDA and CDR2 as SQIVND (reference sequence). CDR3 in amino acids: CASSTFTGVEGYTF. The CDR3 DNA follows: TGTGCCAGTAGTACCTTCACAGGGGTGGAGGGCTACACCTTC.

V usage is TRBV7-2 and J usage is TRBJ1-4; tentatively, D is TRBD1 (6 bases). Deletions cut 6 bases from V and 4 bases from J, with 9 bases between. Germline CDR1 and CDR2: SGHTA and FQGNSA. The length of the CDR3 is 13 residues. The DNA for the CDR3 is TGTGCCAGCAGTACAGGGTATAATGAAAAACTGTTTTTT. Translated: CASSTGYNEKLFF.

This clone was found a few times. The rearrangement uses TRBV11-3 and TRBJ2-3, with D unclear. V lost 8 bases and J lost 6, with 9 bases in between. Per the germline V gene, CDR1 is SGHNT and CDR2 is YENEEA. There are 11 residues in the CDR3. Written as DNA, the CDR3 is TGTGCCAGCTCAATCGGGGATACGCAGTATTTT. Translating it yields CASSIGDTQYF.

CDR3 residues: CASSSNRVSSSGNTIYF. The CDR3, as DNA: TGTGCCAGCAGTTCAAATCGGGTATCTAGCTCTGGAAACACCATATATTTT. The chain uses TRBV6-2 or TRBV6-3 and TRBJ1-3; D unclear. CDR1 is MNHEY, CDR2 SVGEGT, per germline. The CDR3 consists of 17 residues. The V and J ends lost 4 bases and 0 bases respectively, with 16 bases between them.

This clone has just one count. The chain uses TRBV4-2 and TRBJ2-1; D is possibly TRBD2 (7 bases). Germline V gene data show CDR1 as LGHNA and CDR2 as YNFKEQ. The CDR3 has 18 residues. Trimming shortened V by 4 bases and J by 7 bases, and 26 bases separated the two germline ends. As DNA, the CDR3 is TGTGCCAGCAGCCCCGGACCGGTTGCGGGGGCCCTGGGTAATGAGCAGTTCTTC. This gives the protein CASSPGPVAGALGNEQFF.

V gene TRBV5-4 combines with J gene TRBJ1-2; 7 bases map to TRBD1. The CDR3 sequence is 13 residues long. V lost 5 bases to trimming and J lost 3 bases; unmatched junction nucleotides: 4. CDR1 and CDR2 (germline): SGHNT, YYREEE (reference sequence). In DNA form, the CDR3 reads TGTGCCAGCAGGCGTACAGGGGACTATGGCTACACCTTC. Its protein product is CASRRTGDYGYTF.

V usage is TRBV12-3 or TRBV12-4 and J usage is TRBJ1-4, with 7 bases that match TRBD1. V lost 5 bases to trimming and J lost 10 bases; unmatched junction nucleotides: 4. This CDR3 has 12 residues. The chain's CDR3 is CASSGQGGKLFF. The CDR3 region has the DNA TGTGCCAGCAGTGGTCAGGGGGGAAAACTGTTTTTT.

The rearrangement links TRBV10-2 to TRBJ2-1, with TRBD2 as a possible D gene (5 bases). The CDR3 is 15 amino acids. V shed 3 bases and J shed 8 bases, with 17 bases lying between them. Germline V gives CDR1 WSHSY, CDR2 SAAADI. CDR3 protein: CASSEWAGGSDEQFF. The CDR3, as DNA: TGCGCCAGCAGTGAATGGGCGGGTGGTAGCGATGAGCAGTTCTTC.

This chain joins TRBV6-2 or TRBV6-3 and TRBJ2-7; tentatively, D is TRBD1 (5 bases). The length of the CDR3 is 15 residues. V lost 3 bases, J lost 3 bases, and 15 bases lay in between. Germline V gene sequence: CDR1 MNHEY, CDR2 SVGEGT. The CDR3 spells CASSYDGAHVYEQYV. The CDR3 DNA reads TGTGCCAGCAGTTATGATGGGGCGCACGTCTACGAGCAGTACGTC.

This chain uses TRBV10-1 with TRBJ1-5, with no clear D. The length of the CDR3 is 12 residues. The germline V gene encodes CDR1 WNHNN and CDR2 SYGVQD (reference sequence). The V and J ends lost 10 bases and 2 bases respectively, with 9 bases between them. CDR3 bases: TGCGCCACGCCCCGCGGCAATCAGCCCCAGCATTTT. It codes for CATPRGNQPQHF.

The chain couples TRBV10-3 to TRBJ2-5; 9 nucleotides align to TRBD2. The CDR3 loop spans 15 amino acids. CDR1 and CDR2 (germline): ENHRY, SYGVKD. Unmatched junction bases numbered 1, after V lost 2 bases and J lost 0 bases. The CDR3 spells CAISETSGYQETQYF. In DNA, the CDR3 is TGTGCCATCAGTGAGACTAGCGGGTACCAAGAGACCCAGTACTTC.

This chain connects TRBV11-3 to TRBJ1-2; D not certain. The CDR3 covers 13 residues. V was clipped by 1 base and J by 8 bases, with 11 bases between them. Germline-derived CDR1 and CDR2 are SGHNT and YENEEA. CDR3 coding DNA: TGTGCCAGCAGCTTAGGTGCGGGGAACGGCTACACCTTC. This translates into CASSLGAGNGYTF.

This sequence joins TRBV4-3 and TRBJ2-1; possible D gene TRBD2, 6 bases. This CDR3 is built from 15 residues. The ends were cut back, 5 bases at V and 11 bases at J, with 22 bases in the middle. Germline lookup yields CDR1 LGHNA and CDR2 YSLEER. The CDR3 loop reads CASSSTGTPPGKQFF. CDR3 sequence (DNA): TGCGCCAGCAGCTCTACCGGGACTCCGCCCGGGAAGCAGTTCTTC.

The CDR3: CATSPPPRRGEQYV. The DNA for the CDR3 is TGTGCCACCAGCCCTCCGCCTAGGAGGGGCGAGCAGTACGTC. V is TRBV19 and J is TRBJ2-7; D may be TRBD2 (6 bases). CDR3 length equals 14 residues. Per germline, CDR1 LNHDA and CDR2 SQIVND (reference sequence). V was pared by 10 bases and J by 6 bases, with 22 bases between.

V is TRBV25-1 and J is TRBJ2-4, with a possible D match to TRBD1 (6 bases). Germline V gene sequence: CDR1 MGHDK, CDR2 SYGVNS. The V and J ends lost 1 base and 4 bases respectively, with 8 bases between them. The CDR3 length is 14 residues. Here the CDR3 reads CASSEFGQKNIQYF. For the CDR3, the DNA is TGTGCCAGCAGTGAATTCGGACAGAAAAACATTCAGTACTTC.

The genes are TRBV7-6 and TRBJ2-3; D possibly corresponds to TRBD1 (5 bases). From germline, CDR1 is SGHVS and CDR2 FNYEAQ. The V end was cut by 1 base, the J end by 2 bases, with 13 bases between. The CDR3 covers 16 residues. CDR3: CASSLGAGAPTDTQYF. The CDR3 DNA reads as TGTGCCAGCAGCTTAGGGGCTGGGGCCCCCACAGATACGCAGTATTTT. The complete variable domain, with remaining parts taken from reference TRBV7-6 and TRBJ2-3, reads GAGVSQSPRYKVTKRGQDVALRCDPISGHVSLYWYRQALGQGPEFLTYFNYEAQQDKSGLPNDRFSAERPEGSISTLTIQRTEQRDSAMYRCASSLGAGAPTDTQYFGPGTRLTVL.

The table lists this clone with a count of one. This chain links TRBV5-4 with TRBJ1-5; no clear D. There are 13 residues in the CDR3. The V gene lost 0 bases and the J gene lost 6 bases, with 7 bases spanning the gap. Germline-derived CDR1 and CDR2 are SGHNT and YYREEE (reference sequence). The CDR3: CASSLDLGQPQHF. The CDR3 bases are TGTGCCAGCAGCTTGGACCTAGGTCAGCCCCAGCATTTT.

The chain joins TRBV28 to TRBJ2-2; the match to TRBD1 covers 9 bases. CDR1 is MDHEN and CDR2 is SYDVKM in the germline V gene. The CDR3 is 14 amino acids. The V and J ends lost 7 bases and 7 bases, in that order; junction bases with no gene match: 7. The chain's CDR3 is CASTRDRVVGELFF. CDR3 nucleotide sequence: TGTGCCAGCACTAGGGACAGGGTGGTCGGGGAGCTGTTTTTT.

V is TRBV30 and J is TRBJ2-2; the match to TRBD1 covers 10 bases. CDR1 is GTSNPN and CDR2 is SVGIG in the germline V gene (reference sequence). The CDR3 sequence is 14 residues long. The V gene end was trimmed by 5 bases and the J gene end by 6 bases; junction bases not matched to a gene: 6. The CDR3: CAWVRDRGPGELFF. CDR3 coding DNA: TGTGCCTGGGTCCGGGACAGGGGCCCCGGGGAGCTGTTTTTT.

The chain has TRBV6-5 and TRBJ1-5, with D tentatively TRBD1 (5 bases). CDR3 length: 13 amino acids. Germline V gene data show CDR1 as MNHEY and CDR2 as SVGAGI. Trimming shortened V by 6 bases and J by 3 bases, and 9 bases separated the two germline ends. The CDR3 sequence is CASSRQYNQPQHF. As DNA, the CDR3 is TGTGCCAGCAGCCGACAGTACAATCAGCCCCAGCATTTT.

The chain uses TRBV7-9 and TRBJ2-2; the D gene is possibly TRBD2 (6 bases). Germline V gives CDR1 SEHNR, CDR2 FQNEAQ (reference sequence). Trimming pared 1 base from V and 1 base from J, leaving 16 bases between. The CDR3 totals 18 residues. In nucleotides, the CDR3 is TGTGCCAGCAGCTTAGATTTTGGGGACTCCTGGAACACCGGGGAGCTGTTTTTT. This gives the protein CASSLDFGDSWNTGELFF.

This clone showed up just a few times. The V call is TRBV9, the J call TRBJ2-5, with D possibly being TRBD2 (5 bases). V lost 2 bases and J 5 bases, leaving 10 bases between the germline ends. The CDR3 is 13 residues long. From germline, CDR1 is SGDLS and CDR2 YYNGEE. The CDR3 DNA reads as TGTGCCAGCAGCGTCGGGATCGAGGAGACCCAGTACTTC. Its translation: CASSVGIEETQYF.

The CDR3 DNA follows: TGCGCCAGCAGCCTCGGACAGGGATCACCTGGGGCCAACGTCCTGACTTTC. Protein product: CASSLGQGSPGANVLTF. This chain joins TRBV4-3 and TRBJ2-6; 8 positions match TRBD1. Germline CDR1 LGHNA, CDR2 YSLEER. The J segment lost 2 bases and the V segment lost 4 bases, leaving 7 bases of the junction unmatched. This CDR3 region has 17 residues.

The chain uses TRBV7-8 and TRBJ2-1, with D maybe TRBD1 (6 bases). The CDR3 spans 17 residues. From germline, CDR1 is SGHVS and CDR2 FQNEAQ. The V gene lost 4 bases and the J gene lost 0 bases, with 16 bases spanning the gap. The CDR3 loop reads CASSSGTSLSSYNEQFF. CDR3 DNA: TGTGCCAGCAGCTCGGGGACATCTCTGAGCTCCTACAATGAGCAGTTCTTC.